This is a list of T cell receptor beta chains from one sample in a study of T-cell reconstitution after alpha-beta-depleted transplantation in children. TCRdb reanalysed the PCR reads using MiXCR and keeps one entry per CDR3 protein. The table has roughly 590,000 distinct CDR3 sequences, roughly 15% seen once; the top ten hold around 0.96%. The sequences come from PBMCs from the stem cell graft donor, collected from the stem cell graft. These receptors were taken from a human donor who donated a stem cell graft to a child with acute myeloid leukemia. Each CDR3 is given with its conserved first and last residue.

v_gene: TRBV5-5; CDR3aa: CASSLAPGSNTEAFF
v_gene: TRBV29-1; CDR3aa: CSAWTGGNEQFF
v_gene: TRBV12-3/TRBV12-4; CDR3aa: CASSLEGGITDTQYF
v_gene: TRBV20-1; CDR3aa: CSATIAAEMNTEAFF
v_gene: TRBV20-1; CDR3aa: CSANTGQSTEAFF
v_gene: TRBV20-1; CDR3aa: CSAPDRGGNSPLHF
v_gene: TRBV4-3; CDR3aa: CASSQDLGFGNTIYF
v_gene: TRBV20-1; CDR3aa: CSARGTGGYNNEQFF
v_gene: TRBV29-1; CDR3aa: CSVDDSTDTQYF
v_gene: TRBV7-8; CDR3aa: CASSLVRDRGHSYEQYF
v_gene: TRBV20-1; CDR3aa: CSARGSGSTDTQYF
v_gene: TRBV2; CDR3aa: CASSEGIRGGKKPQHF
v_gene: TRBV5-1; CDR3aa: CATAVGGGQDTQYF
v_gene: TRBV20-1; CDR3aa: CSAPDRHSGNTIYF
v_gene: TRBV15; CDR3aa: CATTWGELNTEAFF
v_gene: TRBV7-9; CDR3aa: CASSSQSETQYF